These 14 T cell receptor beta chains were sequenced from one sample in a study of cytomegalovirus exposure and HLA in healthy donors. Profiled with immunoSEQ multiplex PCR; TCRdb holds only in-frame clones, not every one. Seen here are 150,000 or so clones, just over 85% observed once, and the top ten hold around 2.1%. Material for sequencing was PBMCs. Source of these receptors: a human donor in good health.

The chain carries TRBV28 and TRBJ1-5; D call uncertain. The germline CDR1 and CDR2 sequences are MDHEN and SYDVKM. V lost 5 bases, J lost 6 bases, and 8 bases lay in between. The CDR3 covers 12 residues. CDR3 region: CASSQISQPQHF. The CDR3 nucleotides are TGTGCCAGCAGTCAGATTTCTCAGCCCCAGCATTTT.

In this sample, this clone turned up a few times. V usage is TRBV27 and J usage is TRBJ2-7, with D maybe TRBD1 (5 bases). The CDR3 is made up of 14 amino acids. Trimming stripped 4 bases from V and 4 bases from J, with 14 bases between. Looked up from germline, CDR1 is MNHEY and CDR2 is SMNVEV (reference sequence). This chain's CDR3 is CASSSRRKGYEQYF. As DNA, the CDR3 is TGTGCCAGCAGTTCCCGTCGTAAGGGGTACGAGCAGTACTTC.

The rearrangement joins TRBV6-6 to TRBJ2-7; a possible D gene is TRBD1 (5 bases). The CDR3 sequence is 12 residues long. V lost 8 bases and J 6 bases, leaving 14 bases between the germline ends. The germline V gene encodes CDR1 MNHNY and CDR2 SVGAGI (reference sequence). CDR3 protein: CASRTTRGEQYF. For the CDR3, the DNA is TGTGCCAGCCGGACAACGAGAGGCGAGCAGTACTTC.

V usage is TRBV28 and J usage is TRBJ1-5; D gene uncertain. The CDR3 extends over 15 amino acids. Germline CDR1 reads MDHEN; CDR2 reads SYDVKM. Trimming took off 2 bases at V and 0 bases at J, with 8 bases between the two ends. This CDR3 reads CASSLTPNSNQPQHF. The DNA for the CDR3 is TGTGCCAGCAGTTTAACTCCCAATAGCAATCAGCCCCAGCATTTT.

V is TRBV5-4 and J is TRBJ1-2; possible D gene TRBD1, 5 bases. V dropped 0 bases and J dropped 3 bases, with 9 bases sitting between them. The germline V gene has CDR1 SGHNT and CDR2 YYREEE (reference sequence). This CDR3 has 14 amino acids. CDR3 amino acids: CASSLVREDYGYTF. In DNA, the CDR3 is TGTGCCAGCAGCTTGGTCAGGGAAGACTATGGCTACACCTTC.

J is TRBJ2-2 and V is TRBV5-1; D is perhaps TRBD1 (6 bases). Per germline, CDR1 SGHRS and CDR2 YFSETQ. Trimming shortened V by 4 bases and J by 4 bases, and 11 bases separated the two germline ends. CDR3 length: 14 amino acids. DNA for the CDR3: TGCGCCAGCAGCAGTGGACAGACCACCGGGGAGCTGTTTTTT. This sequence encodes CASSSGQTTGELFF.

This clone has only one observation. The chain links TRBV5-5 to TRBJ2-3, with 8 bases fitting TRBD1. J lost 1 base, V lost 4 bases, and 5 bases had no gene match. Germline V gene sequence: CDR1 SGHKS, CDR2 YYEKEE (reference sequence). This CDR3 has 15 amino acids. The CDR3: CASSPGGLGTDTQYF. The CDR3 region has the DNA TGTGCCAGCAGCCCAGGGGGCTTGGGCACAGATACGCAGTATTTT.

This chain uses TRBV2 with TRBJ1-4; 8 positions match TRBD1. V lost 6 bases to trimming and J lost 8 bases; unmatched junction nucleotides: 11. CDR1 is SNHLY and CDR2 is FYNNEI in the germline V gene. The CDR3 runs 15 residues. The CDR3 loop reads CASSETTGVEEKLFF. Written as DNA, the CDR3 is TGTGCCAGCAGCGAAACGACAGGGGTCGAAGAAAAACTGTTTTTT.

This clone was counted between two and nine times. The V call is TRBV28, the J call TRBJ2-7; 9 bases map to TRBD1. Trimming removed 6 bases from V and 4 bases from J; junction bases left unmatched: 10. CDR1 and CDR2 from the germline V gene are MDHEN and SYDVKM. CDR3 length: 15 residues. CDR3 DNA: TGTGCCAGCAGGCTGCAGGGGGACAGGGCTTACGAGCAGTACTTC. This sequence encodes CASRLQGDRAYEQYF.

The chain combines TRBV7-9 with TRBJ2-1, with 16 positions matching TRBD2. CDR1 and CDR2 (germline): SEHNR, FQNEAQ (reference sequence). V lost 7 bases and J lost 9; bases outside the gene matches: 9. This CDR3 is 16 amino acids long. The CDR3 protein is CASTYAGLAGGGEQFF. The CDR3 coding sequence is TGTGCCAGCACATACGCGGGACTAGCGGGAGGGGGTGAGCAGTTCTTC.

This clone was picked up one time. The chain is built from TRBV30 and TRBJ1-1, with 7 bases aligning to TRBD1. The CDR3 loop spans 15 amino acids. The germline gives CDR1 GTSNPN, CDR2 SVGIG (reference sequence). With 0 bases clipped from V and 5 bases from J, the junction kept 9 bases outside the gene matches. CDR3 coding DNA: TGTGCCTGGAGTGTAGGGGGCAGAACGAATACTGAAGCTTTCTTT. Its protein is CAWSVGGRTNTEAFF.

V usage is TRBV7-2 and J usage is TRBJ1-1, with TRBD1 matching 10 bases. The germline V gene has CDR1 SGHTA and CDR2 FQGNSA. Trimming cost V 4 bases and J 3 bases; bases outside gene matches: 5. The CDR3 consists of 15 residues. The CDR3 sequence is CASSYRTGGYTEAFF. CDR3 coding DNA: TGTGCCAGCAGCTATCGGACAGGGGGATACACTGAAGCTTTCTTT.

This chain joins TRBV9 and TRBJ2-1; 8 positions agree with TRBD2. V lost 4 bases, J lost 2 bases, and 8 bases stayed unmatched. The CDR3 has 16 residues. Germline V gene data show CDR1 as SGDLS and CDR2 as YYNGEE. CDR3 residues: CASSPQAGVPYNEQFF. For the CDR3, the DNA is TGTGCCAGCAGCCCACAAGCGGGAGTCCCCTACAATGAGCAGTTCTTC.

This clone was detected a few times. The chain joins TRBV10-3 to TRBJ2-3, with D tentatively TRBD2 (5 bases). The CDR3 is 13 amino acids. Germline CDR1 and CDR2: ENHRY and SYGVKD. Trimming removed 3 bases from V and 4 bases from J, with 8 bases in between. CDR3 sequence (DNA): TGTGCCATCAGTGAACTAGGGCCAGATACGCAGTATTTT. Translating it yields CAISELGPDTQYF.